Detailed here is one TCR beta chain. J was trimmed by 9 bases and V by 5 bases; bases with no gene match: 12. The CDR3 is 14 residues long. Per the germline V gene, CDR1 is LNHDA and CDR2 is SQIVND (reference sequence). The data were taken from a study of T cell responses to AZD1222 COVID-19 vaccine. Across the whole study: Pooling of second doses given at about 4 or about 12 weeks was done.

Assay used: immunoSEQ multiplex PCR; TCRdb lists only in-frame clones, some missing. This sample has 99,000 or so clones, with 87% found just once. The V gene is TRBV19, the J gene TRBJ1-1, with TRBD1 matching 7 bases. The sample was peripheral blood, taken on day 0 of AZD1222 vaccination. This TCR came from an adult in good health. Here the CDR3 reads CASSARQGDVKAFF. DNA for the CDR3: TGTGCCAGTAGTGCCAGACAGGGTGATGTAAAAGCTTTCTTT. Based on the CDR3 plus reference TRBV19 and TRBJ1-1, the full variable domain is DGGITQSPKYLFRKEGQNVTLSCEQNLNHDAMYWYRQDPGQGLRLIYYSQIVNDFQKGDIAEGYSVSREKKESFPLTVTSAQKNPTAFYLCASSARQGDVKAFFGQGTRLTVV.